This TCR beta chain came from a study of OX40 agonist ivuxolimab in advanced cancers. Looking at the study overall: From about 23 to 85 years was the age range, with a mean of about 56 years, and roughly 83% were male.

Points on this clone: Its specificity is not known.

Overall study results and limits: Antigen targets of the expanded peripheral T cells went undetermined. People who partly responded at 0.1-3.0 mg/kg had some of the least clonal expansion seen.

Using immunoSEQ multiplex PCR, the repertoire was profiled, and TCRdb retains in-frame clones only, with some absent. The table has about 55,000 clones, about nine tenths seen once. The timepoints at which blood was sampled were baseline, cycle 4 day 1, and cycle 7 day 1. V shed 3 bases and J 10 bases; nucleotides not matched to a gene: 9. Germline assignment: CDR1 MNHNS and CDR2 SASEGT. This CDR3 is 16 amino acids long. Sequenced here: CD4+ or CD8+ T cells sorted from blood, sampled in a trial of the OX40 agonist ivuxolimab. This clonotype was obtained from an adult with an advanced solid tumor such as melanoma, head and neck, liver or kidney cancer. The gene calls are TRBV6-1 and TRBJ1-6, with 10 bases matching TRBD1. CDR3 loop: CASSDEAGQGSSPLHF. As DNA, the CDR3 is TGTGCCAGCAGTGACGAGGCGGGACAGGGGTCCTCACCCCTCCACTTT.